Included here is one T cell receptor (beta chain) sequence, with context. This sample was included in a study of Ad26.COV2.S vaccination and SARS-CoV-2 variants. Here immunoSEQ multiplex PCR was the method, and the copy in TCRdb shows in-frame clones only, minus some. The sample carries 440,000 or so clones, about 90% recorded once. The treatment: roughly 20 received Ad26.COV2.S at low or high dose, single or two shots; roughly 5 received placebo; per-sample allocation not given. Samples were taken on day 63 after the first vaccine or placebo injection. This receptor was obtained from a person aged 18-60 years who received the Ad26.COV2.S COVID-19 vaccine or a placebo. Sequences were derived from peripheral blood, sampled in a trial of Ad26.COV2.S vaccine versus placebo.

The CDR3 here is CASSRWYEQFF. CDR3 nucleotide sequence: TGTGCCAGCAGTAGGTGGTATGAGCAGTTCTTC. The chain joins TRBV6-2 or TRBV6-3 to TRBJ2-1; unclear D gene. The V end lost 5 bases, the J end lost 8 bases, and 7 bases lay between the germline ends. CDR1 is MNHEY and CDR2 is SVGEGT in the germline V gene. CDR3 size: 11 residues.